This T cell receptor (beta chain) was profiled in a study of regulatory T cells in long-lasting Graves disease (dated by TCRdb to the early 2020s). For the study in its entirety: Antithyroid drugs had been taken for less than 3 months by newly diagnosed Graves' disease patients. This study used TCR sequencing and RNA sequencing of peripheral blood to compare persistent Graves' disease patients against newly diagnosed Graves' disease patients. The study took place in China and was registered as a clinical trial. A total of about 33 samples underwent TCR sequencing, from 13 patients with persistent Graves' disease and some 20 patients with newly diagnosed Graves' disease. Beyond this particular receptor, the publication reports: The authors noted that the small sample size was a limitation that may lower accuracy. Patients with persistent disease shared more public clonotypes (around 2,500) than newly diagnosed patients did (approximately 990). Peripheral blood alone was examined, since thyroid tissue, which constituted the primary lesion, could not be accessed. TRBV28, TRBJ1-2 and TRBJ2-5 were preferentially used in persistent disease, while TRBV20-1 and TRBJ2-1 were favored in newly diagnosed disease. Lower TCR Shannon entropy and fewer highly expanded clones were observed in persistent Graves' disease patients than in newly diagnosed patients, which suggested clonal expansion. Sequencing and analysis were restricted to the TCR beta chain.

This clonotype was observed many times. This receptor's antigen is unknown. No base quality values were provided; no much bigger clone lies one nucleotide off. The CDR3, from cysteine to phenylalanine, totals 15 residues. Only the CDR3 region is kept as DNA, spanning 45 bases read in frame from base 1. V is reduced by 3 bases and J by 0 bases, leaving a spacing of 11 bases between them. Taken from the germline V gene, the CDR1 and CDR2 loops are MDHEN and SYDVKM. The method behind the library was multiplex PCR. Sequencer: Illumina HiSeq 4000. CDR3 regions were amplified by Arm-PCR with iRepertoire HTBI primers to construct TCR beta libraries. Before sequencing, the PCR products underwent gel purification. The published analysis was carried out like this. A total of 62 TRBV and 14 TRBJ segments were identified across samples and were used for gene usage analysis of CDR3 amino acid clonotypes. Filtered high-quality paired reads were merged into contigs using COPE and FqMerger. BLAST was used to align contigs to the IMGT TRBV, TRBD and TRBJ reference genes, and CDR3 was defined following IMGT. Clonotypes above 0.1% frequency were classified as highly expanded clones. Shannon entropy was used to measure repertoire diversity, and the Gini coefficient was used to measure V-J evenness. Public clonotypes were defined as clonotypes shared by more than one individual. The raw public data were reprocessed by TCRdb itself: fastp quality trimming at Q25, MiXCR clonotype calling, in-frame beta chains only. Each CDR3 protein appears once, grouped with its most common genes and DNA. None of the V and J calls come from the authors' own analysis; TCRdb made them. This sample gives about 440,000 distinct CDR3 sequences in total; about 16% of them show up just once. About 11% of the sample is in the top ten clones.

What the time point label conveys for this sample: newly diagnosed GD, antithyroid drugs for less than 3 months. For both TCR sequencing and RNA sequencing, RNA was extracted from PBMCs using TRIzol. The diagnosis of Graves' disease was made according to American Thyroid Association guidelines. The patients came from an endocrinology department in Xi'an, China. From each patient, around 9 milliliters of peripheral blood was collected into an EDTA anticoagulant tube. PBMCs were isolated by Ficoll Paque Plus density gradient separation without further T cell sorting. RNA quality was checked with an Agilent 2100 Bioanalyzer and agarose gel, and concentration with a NanoDrop 2000. The same sample was also used in a study of T cells in Graves' hyperthyroidism and ophthalmopathy. Taken from the second paper: A patient counted as having stable Graves' hyperthyroidism if no progression to ophthalmopathy occurred over 18 months of follow-up. Hyperthyroidism patients were newly diagnosed, with disease duration under 2 months, and aged 18 to 65 years. Any patient with an uncontrolled infection, another autoimmune disease, pregnancy or lactation was excluded. Diagnoses were established on the basis of clinical symptoms, serum thyroxine and TRAb, thyroid ultrasound, and orbital computed tomography. The TCR CDR3 was subjected to a first round of RT-PCR using the HTBI primer set and the Qiagen OneStep RT-PCR kit. Most expanded thyroid clonotypes (frequency above 0.001) were also detected in blood, a finding suggesting that blood repertoires may reflect thyroid immune responses. In cross-validation, a model built on a 13 V-J signature told ophthalmopathy apart from stable hyperthyroidism with over 85% sensitivity and about 81% specificity, and in testing the same model reached 80%/75%. In validation, progression to ophthalmopathy was predicted by the model with roughly 69% sensitivity and approximately 78% specificity, a median of 6.5 months before onset. A discovery cohort of about 100 patients, roughly 45 with Graves' ophthalmopathy and roughly 59 with stable Graves' hyperthyroidism, was used to find distinguishing TCR V-J signatures. An independent validation cohort of 18 to 20 hyperthyroidism patients and 17 patients who later progressed to ophthalmopathy tested prospective prediction of ophthalmopathy. The 100 or so discovery patients were randomly split 7:3 into training and test sets. In six Graves' hyperthyroidism patients, the study also compared T-cell repertoires from thyroid tissue with T-cell repertoires from blood. After sampling, hyperthyroidism patients received methimazole starting at 30 mg daily, and ophthalmopathy patients received high-dose intravenous methylprednisolone. Libraries were constructed in a second round of multiplex PCR, after which size selection and purification were performed. The libraries were sequenced on an Illumina HiSeq2000 using paired-end 100 bp reads. SOAPnuke was used to process the raw data, removing reads that contained adapters or uncalled bases, had a mean Phred below 15, or lacked an exact match to the constant primer or identifier. COPE v1.2.5 was used to merge high-quality paired reads, and clonotypes were defined as unique nucleotide sequences. MiTCR v1.1 was used to align the clonotypes against IMGT TRBV, TRBD and TRBJ reference segments. The analysis was restricted to V-J combinations with a frequency above 0.0001, which together covered 99% to 99.2% of the repertoires. A TCS score was defined as the ratio between F50 (clonal expansion) and ExV (chaos), using BLOSUM62-based TCRdist between CDR3 peptides within each V-J. Welch's t-statistics and random forest reduced roughly 540 V-J features to 13, which were used in a naive Bayes classifier (R e1071). Sample size was not statistically predetermined, and investigators were not blinded to group allocation. TCR Vbeta CDR3 sequencing of 135 peripheral blood samples (over 40 ophthalmopathy, 75 to 85 hyperthyroidism and approximately 17 progressor patients) is reported in the paper.

Specimen: peripheral blood mononuclear cells (PBMCs), collected at new diagnosis, from a patient treated with antithyroid drugs. Recombination linked TRBV28 to TRBJ1-2; a confident D gene designation cannot be given. The TCR sequence derives from a woman aged 30 to 39 with Graves disease. Donor details come from another sample of the same person, matched by shared clones. The CDR3 amino acid sequence is: CASSLDLNPNYGYTF. The DNA is TGTGCCAGCAGTTTGGATCTTAATCCTAACTATGGCTACACCTTC.